The rows below give T cell receptor beta chains drawn from one sample of a study of blood T cell repertoires in COVID-19. The assay was immunoSEQ multiplex PCR, and TCRdb's table has in-frame clones only and misses some. The sample includes some 200,000 clones, 80% to 85% of them seen just once. The sample consisted of peripheral blood. The origin of the receptors is a woman aged 40-49 years with acute or convalescent COVID-19. Each CDR3 is given with its conserved first and last residue. The order of the fields is V gene, clone size, D gene, J gene, CDR3 DNA, CDR3 protein. D genes are given only for firm matches. Rows may omit the clone size; those that give it use once, few, many or a size class.

TRBV7-9	-	-	TRBJ2-5	TGTGCCAGCAGCTTAGCAGCGGTGAAACAAGAGACCCAGTACTTC	CASSLAAVKQETQYF
TRBV6-4	-	-	TRBJ1-6	TGTGCCAGCAGGAGGGCTGATAATTCACCCCTCCACTTT	CASRRADNSPLHF
TRBV4-1	-	TRBD2	TRBJ2-7	TGCGCCAGCAGCCAAGGGGAGGGGCCCTACGAGCAGTACTTC	CASSQGEGPYEQYF
TRBV25-1	-	-	TRBJ1-1	TGTGCCAGCAGTGAACCCTTCACCCGGGAAGCTTTCTTT	CASSEPFTREAFF
TRBV5-1	-	TRBD2	TRBJ2-3	TGCGCCAGCAGCGGACTAGACGGCACAGATACGCAGTATTTT	CASSGLDGTDTQYF
TRBV18	-	-	TRBJ1-4	TGTGCCAGCCGACCCTCCGAGGGTGAAAAACTGTTTTTT	CASRPSEGEKLFF
TRBV18	-	TRBD1	TRBJ1-6	TGTGCCAGCTCACCCAGACAGGGAAATAATTCACCCCTCCACTTT	CASSPRQGNNSPLHF
TRBV18	-	-	TRBJ2-7	TGTGCCAGCTCAAAGGGCCTCGGGGTTGGCTACGAGCAGTACTTC	CASSKGLGVGYEQYF
TRBV18	few	-	TRBJ2-1	TGTGCCAGCTCACCCAAGGACAGCAGCAATGAGCAGTTCTTC	CASSPKDSSNEQFF
TRBV5-8	once	TRBD1	TRBJ2-1	TGTGCCAGCAGCTTAGGACAGGTAAAAAGCAATGAGCAGTTCTTC	CASSLGQVKSNEQFF
TRBV2	-	-	TRBJ1-1	TGTGCCAGCAGTGTTCGGGCAGGAGGAGCTTTCTTT	CASSVRAGGAFF
TRBV27	-	-	TRBJ2-2	TGTGCCAGCAGTTTTTACAGGTCCGGGGAGCTGTTTTTT	CASSFYRSGELFF
TRBV3-1/TRBV3-2	-	TRBD2	TRBJ2-7	TGTGCCAGCAGCCAATTCGGGGGGAACGAGCAGTACTTC	CASSQFGGNEQYF
TRBV9	-	TRBD2	TRBJ2-1	TGTGCCAGCAGCGGACTTCGAATAGCGGGAGGGTACAATGAGCAGTTCTTC	CASSGLRIAGGYNEQFF
TRBV24-1	-	TRBD1	TRBJ2-1	TGTGCCACCAGTGAGACCGGGACAGAAAACGATGAGCAGTTCTTC	CATSETGTENDEQFF
TRBV15	-	TRBD2	TRBJ2-5	TGTGCCACCAGTCCCCGGGGGGGAGAGACCCAGTACTTC	CATSPRGGETQYF
TRBV4-2	-	TRBD2	TRBJ2-1	TGTGCCAGCAGCCAAGATAGCCTAGCGGGGGGTGAGCAGTTCTTC	CASSQDSLAGGEQFF